Listed here are 25 T cell receptor beta chains from one sample, sequenced in a study of Ad26.COV2.S vaccination and SARS-CoV-2 variants. Assay used: immunoSEQ multiplex PCR; TCRdb lists only in-frame clones, some missing. Of fewer than 50,000 clones listed, approximately 80% are singletons. The sequencing here drew on peripheral blood, taken after recovery from COVID-19. Every receptor here comes from a human donor who had recovered from COVID-19.

The rearrangement uses TRBV19 and TRBJ2-2, with 7 bases aligning to TRBD1. Germline CDR1 reads LNHDA; CDR2 reads SQIVND (reference sequence). After removal of 0 bases from V and 5 bases from J, the junction contained 6 bases not matched to a gene. This CDR3 has 16 residues. The CDR3 DNA follows: TGTGCCAGTAGTATAGAGCCGACAGGGTCAACCGGGGAGCTGTTTTTT. It encodes CASSIEPTGSTGELFF.

CDR3 loop: CASSLLPPGANVLTF. The CDR3 DNA is TGTGCCAGCAGCTTACTCCCGCCCGGGGCCAACGTCCTGACTTTC. The V call is TRBV11-2, the J call TRBJ2-6; D ambiguous. Deletions cut 2 bases from V and 4 bases from J, with 9 bases between. The germline V gene encodes CDR1 SGHAT and CDR2 FQNNGV. The CDR3 has 15 amino acids. Full variable domain (outside the CDR3, taken from reference TRBV11-2 and TRBJ2-6): EAGVAQSPRYKIIEKRQSVAFWCNPISGHATLYWYQQILGQGPKLLIQFQNNGVVDDSQLPKDRFSAERLKGVDSTLKIQPAKLEDSAVYLCASSLLPPGANVLTFGAGSRLTVL.

The chain links TRBV15 to TRBJ2-7; D ambiguous. The germline V gene encodes CDR1 LNHNV and CDR2 YYDKDF (reference sequence). This CDR3 comprises 12 residues. Trimming pared 6 bases from V and 1 base from J, leaving 7 bases between. The CDR3 DNA sequence: TGTGCCACCAGGGGCCAGTCCTACGAGCAGTACTTC. Protein sequence: CATRGQSYEQYF. Complete variable domain (other parts from reference TRBV15 and TRBJ2-7): DAMVIQNPRYQVTQFGKPVTLSCSQTLNHNVMYWYQQKSSQAPKLLFHYYDKDFNNEADTPDNFQSRRPNTSFCFLDIRSPGLGDTAMYLCATRGQSYEQYFGPGTRLTVT.

V usage is TRBV2 and J usage is TRBJ1-3, with 8 bases aligning to TRBD1. V shed 5 bases, J shed 2 bases, and the junction held 8 bases outside the gene matches. The V gene's germline CDR1 is SNHLY and CDR2 FYNNEI. The CDR3 is made up of 16 amino acids. For the CDR3, the DNA is TGTGCCAGCAGTATAATGGACAGGGATGCTGGAAACACCATATATTTT. Amino acids: CASSIMDRDAGNTIYF.

In this sample, this clone turned up once. The chain has TRBV7-9 and TRBJ1-2, with D possibly being TRBD1 (5 bases). There are 16 residues in the CDR3. The V end lost 5 bases, the J end lost 0 bases, and 16 bases lay between the germline ends. Looked up from germline, CDR1 is SEHNR and CDR2 is FQNEAQ (reference sequence). The chain's CDR3 is CASSTPGGTTNYGYTF. The CDR3 DNA sequence: TGTGCCAGCAGCACCCCTGGGGGGACTACTAACTATGGCTACACCTTC.

The chain is built from TRBV6-2 or TRBV6-3 and TRBJ1-5; 7 bases line up with TRBD1. The germline V gene encodes CDR1 MNHEY and CDR2 SVGEGT. J lost 2 bases, V lost 2 bases, and 3 bases had no gene match. This CDR3 region has 15 residues. Here the CDR3 reads CASSYAGTGNQPQHF. As DNA, the CDR3 is TGTGCCAGCAGTTACGCGGGGACAGGCAATCAGCCCCAGCATTTT.

The chain combines TRBV9 with TRBJ2-3; no firm D call. This CDR3 region has 14 residues. The V gene lost 0 bases and the J gene lost 6 bases, with 11 bases spanning the gap. Per the germline V gene, CDR1 is SGDLS and CDR2 is YYNGEE. The CDR3, as DNA: TGTGCCAGCAGCGTAGTAAACGTCGGGGATACGCAGTATTTT. Translating it yields CASSVVNVGDTQYF. Drawing the rest from reference TRBV9 and TRBJ2-3, the complete variable domain is DSGVTQTPKHLITATGQRVTLRCSPRSGDLSVYWYQQSLDQGLQFLIQYYNGEERAKGNILERFSAQQFPDLHSELNLSSLELGDSALYFCASSVVNVGDTQYFGPGTRLTVL.

The genes are TRBV30 and TRBJ1-1, with unresolved D. Germline V gene sequence: CDR1 GTSNPN, CDR2 SVGIG (reference sequence). This CDR3 contains 14 residues. Trimming shortened V by 3 bases and J by 0 bases, and 11 bases separated the two germline ends. Written as DNA, the CDR3 is TGTGCCTGGAGCACGGGCCTTATGAACACTGAAGCTTTCTTT. Amino acid sequence: CAWSTGLMNTEAFF.

The rearrangement uses TRBV4-2 and TRBJ2-1; 8 bases match TRBD2. V dropped 0 bases and J dropped 9; count of bases not matched to a gene: 7. This CDR3 comprises 15 residues. Per the germline V gene, CDR1 is LGHNA and CDR2 is YNFKEQ. The CDR3 DNA reads TGTGCCAGCAGCCAAGAGGGCAGCGGGAGTGCTGAGCAGTTCTTC. Protein product: CASSQEGSGSAEQFF.

V and J are TRBV6-1 and TRBJ2-3; TRBD2 matches 8 bases. After removal of 0 bases from V and 4 bases from J, the junction contained 6 bases not matched to a gene. The CDR3 has 16 amino acids. Germline V gives CDR1 MNHNS, CDR2 SASEGT. The CDR3 spells CASSEAVTSEADTQYF. CDR3 bases: TGTGCCAGCAGTGAAGCAGTGACTAGCGAGGCAGATACGCAGTATTTT.

This chain connects TRBV5-6 to TRBJ2-7; TRBD1 matches 7 bases. Per the germline V gene, CDR1 is SGHDT and CDR2 is YYEEEE. The CDR3 totals 14 residues. V shed 3 bases and J 1 base; nucleotides not matched to a gene: 4. The CDR3 loop reads CASSSVGQSYEQYV. CDR3 coding DNA: TGTGCCAGCAGCTCGGTGGGACAGTCCTACGAGCAGTACGTC.

The V call is TRBV18, the J call TRBJ2-7; D perhaps matches TRBD1 (5 bases). The CDR3 extends over 13 amino acids. V lost 3 bases, J lost 1 base, and 7 bases lay in between. The germline V gene has CDR1 KGHSH and CDR2 LQKENI. CDR3 DNA sequence: TGTGCCAGCTCACCCTCAGGGTCCTACGAGCAGTACGTC. This gives the protein CASSPSGSYEQYV.

The chain couples TRBV9 to TRBJ1-1, with D possibly matching TRBD1 (5 bases). The V end was cut by 3 bases, the J end by 4 bases, with 13 bases between. Germline CDR1 SGDLS, CDR2 YYNGEE. The CDR3 runs 14 residues. The DNA for the CDR3 is TGTGCCAGCAGCGCGAGGGTCGGGGGCACTGAAGCTTTCTTT. As protein: CASSARVGGTEAFF.

The chain carries TRBV28 and TRBJ1-1; unclear D gene. The length of the CDR3 is 11 residues. From germline, CDR1 is MDHEN and CDR2 SYDVKM. V lost 3 bases, J lost 6 bases, and 5 bases lay in between. CDR3 loop: CASSFTAEAFF. CDR3 sequence (DNA): TGTGCCAGCAGTTTTACAGCTGAAGCTTTCTTT.

The genes are TRBV2 and TRBJ2-7; D ambiguous. V shed 0 bases and J shed 3 bases, with 12 bases lying between them. Germline V lookup: CDR1 SNHLY, CDR2 FYNNEI. This CDR3 region has 15 residues. The CDR3 nucleotides are TGTGCCAGCAGTGAAGCGGTAAACAGTGGCTACGAGCAGTACGTC. This sequence encodes CASSEAVNSGYEQYV.

The chain combines TRBV6-5 with TRBJ2-2; D ambiguous. Germline assignment: CDR1 MNHEY and CDR2 SVGAGI. The CDR3 length is 11 residues. V gave up 4 bases and J gave up 6 bases, with 3 bases separating them. CDR3 sequence reads: CASSWAGELFF. In nucleotides, the CDR3 is TGTGCCAGCAGTTGGGCCGGGGAGCTGTTTTTT.

The V call is TRBV5-6, the J call TRBJ2-2; 12 bases line up with TRBD1. The CDR3 consists of 17 residues. The junction had 5 bases not matched to a gene; V was cut back by 0 bases and J by 5 bases. CDR1 and CDR2 (germline): SGHDT, YYEEEE. CDR3 residues: CASSLETGQGATGELFF. The CDR3 DNA is TGTGCCAGCAGCTTGGAGACGGGACAGGGGGCTACCGGGGAGCTGTTTTTT.

This clone occurred once. The chain is built from TRBV12-3 or TRBV12-4 and TRBJ1-5; no firm D call. The CDR3 length is 13 residues. The V and J ends lost 5 bases and 11 bases respectively, with 16 bases between them. The CDR3 DNA is TGTGCCAGCAGTGCGAACTATCTTGCGGCCCAGCATTTT. This codes for CASSANYLAAQHF.

This clone has just one count. This sequence joins TRBV9 and TRBJ2-1; 7 bases are shared with TRBD1. From germline, CDR1 is SGDLS and CDR2 YYNGEE. The CDR3 runs 16 residues. V shed 3 bases, J shed 1 base, and the junction held 7 bases outside the gene matches. DNA of the CDR3: TGTGCCAGCAGCGCAGACCAGGGGGAGTCCTACAATGAGCAGTTCTTC. Its translation: CASSADQGESYNEQFF.

On this clone itself: The junction shows a germline mismatch at one end, possibly a read error. J is TRBJ1-2 and V is TRBV3-1 (or the pseudogene TRBV3-2), with a tentative D call TRBD1 (6 bases). The CDR3 consists of 12 residues. Germline V gene data show CDR1 as LGHDT and CDR2 as YNNKEL (reference sequence). CDR3: CASSLTGYVYTF. CDR3 bases: TGTGCCAGCAGCTTAACAGGGTATGTCTACACCTTC.

The chain joins TRBV6-5 to TRBJ2-7, with D perhaps TRBD2 (7 bases). Trimming stripped 5 bases from V and 3 bases from J, with 11 bases between. Per the germline V gene, CDR1 is MNHEY and CDR2 is SVGAGI. CDR3 length: 13 amino acids. DNA of the CDR3: TGTGCCAGCAGTAAGAGGGGGGGCTACGAGCAGTACTTC. This codes for CASSKRGGYEQYF.

This chain uses TRBV14 with TRBJ1-6; 10 positions agree with TRBD1. Germline trimming cut 8 bases from V and 8 bases from J; bases unmatched to any gene: 9. CDR3 length equals 15 residues. Germline CDR1 reads SGHDN; CDR2 reads FVKESK. Here the CDR3 DNA reads TGTGCCAGCGGTCGGGACAGGGGTATCCATTCACCCCTCCACTTT. Its protein is CASGRDRGIHSPLHF.

V is TRBV2 and J is TRBJ2-1; the match to TRBD2 covers 9 bases. Germline CDR1 is SNHLY and CDR2 is FYNNEI. The ends lost 4 bases at V and 4 bases at J; junction bases unmatched: 2. The CDR3 extends over 14 amino acids. The CDR3 sequence is CASSGLAGYNEQFF. The CDR3 DNA reads TGTGCCAGCAGTGGGCTAGCGGGGTACAATGAGCAGTTCTTC. The complete variable domain, with remaining parts taken from reference TRBV2 and TRBJ2-1, reads EPEVTQTPSHQVTQMGQEVILRCVPISNHLYFYWYRQILGQKVEFLVSFYNNEISEKSEIFDDQFSVERPDGSNFTLKIRSTKLEDSAMYFCASSGLAGYNEQFFGPGTRLTVL.

The chain recombines TRBV19 with TRBJ1-5; D is perhaps TRBD1 (6 bases). Trimming pared 6 bases from V and 6 bases from J, leaving 12 bases between. Germline assignment: CDR1 LNHDA and CDR2 SQIVND (reference sequence). The CDR3 spans 13 residues. CDR3 sequence reads: CASRDRASQPQHF. CDR3 in DNA: TGTGCCAGTAGGGACAGAGCCAGTCAGCCCCAGCATTTT.

This clone was seen once. This chain uses TRBV5-1 with TRBJ1-4; D is uncertain. Looked up from germline, CDR1 is SGHRS and CDR2 is YFSETQ. V shed 0 bases and J shed 2 bases, with 5 bases lying between them. CDR3 length: 14 amino acids. CDR3 sequence: CASSLGFTNEKLFF. DNA of the CDR3: TGCGCCAGCAGCTTGGGGTTCACTAATGAAAAACTGTTTTTT.